This record concerns one TCR beta chain sequence. Its antigen is undetermined. The data belong to a study of CD8 T cells in ankylosing spondylitis. General study results and limits: A TCR beta motif of several highly homologous variants seemed to mark ankylosing spondylitis blood. Before this, some motif variants had been reported in reactive arthritis synovial fluid and blood.

The V and J ends lost 0 bases and 2 bases respectively, with 12 bases between them. The CDR3 has 15 residues. Germline values: CDR1 SGDLS, CDR2 YYNGEE. Libraries of TCR beta came from quantitative 5'-RACE with molecular barcodes. TCRdb fed the 5' RACE reads into MiXCR, producing one record per CDR3 protein. The sample records 300,000 to 400,000 distinct CDR3 sequences, more than 20% being singletons. The chain uses TRBV9 and TRBJ2-7, with a weak D call TRBD2 (6 bases). The clonotype comes from a male donor with ankylosing spondylitis. Material for sequencing was blood, either unsorted or a sorted T cell fraction (not recorded which). The CDR3 bases are TGTGCCAGCAGCGTAGGGGGGACTGTTCCCTACGAGCAGTACTTC. Its translation is CASSVGGTVPYEQYF.